This T cell receptor (beta chain) stems from a study of cytomegalovirus exposure and HLA in healthy donors. Looked up from germline, CDR1 is MDHEN and CDR2 is SYDVKM. The CDR3 is made up of 14 amino acids. Trimming removed 6 bases at V and 5 bases at J, with 17 bases between. General observations from the study: TCR beta sequences numbering 15,000 to 20,000 were associated with HLA alleles at 0.05 false discovery rate in a later analysis. The study flagged 150 to 200 TCR beta chains as cytomegalovirus-associated. Later analysis reportedly placed an Asian-associated ancestry cluster below the roughly 700-donor mean in N-insertions.

This PCR relied on a set of 60 Vbeta primers and 13 Jbeta primers. Clones were read by immunoSEQ multiplex PCR, and TCRdb kept only the in-frame ones, dropping some. Here the sample spans 200,000 to 250,000 clones, 80% to 85% being singletons. In regard to this clone: Its antigen is undetermined.

The chain carries TRBV28 and TRBJ2-7; D remains ambiguous. Sequenced input: PBMCs. This clonotype originated in a woman between 40 and 50 years old in good health and CMV-seronegative. CDR3 bases: TGTGCCAGCAGCTCCCTTAGAACCACCGACGAGCAGTACTTC. Translation gives CASSSLRTTDEQYF.